The present T cell receptor beta chain was sequenced within a study of CD8 T cells in ankylosing spondylitis. Trimming took off 6 bases at V and 6 bases at J, with 16 bases between the two ends. The CDR3 runs to 14 residues. Germline CDR1 reads MNHNS; CDR2 reads SASEGT. As regards this clonotype: The antigen is unknown.

Notes on the study in general: There was reportedly significant enrichment of clones that were disease-linked in matched ankylosing spondylitis synovial fluid. Ankylosing spondylitis blood appeared to carry a characteristic TCR beta motif of roughly 8 highly homologous variants.

TCRdb ran MiXCR on the 5' RACE reads and lists one entry per CDR3 protein. The sample has approximately 200,000 distinct CDR3 sequences; around 13% are singletons. The chain employs TRBV6-1 and TRBJ2-3; D ambiguous. This receptor was obtained from a male donor with ankylosing spondylitis or in good health (not recorded which). The sequenced sample consisted of blood, either unsorted or a sorted T cell fraction (not recorded which). CDR3 bases: TGTGCCAGCAGACCAGACCAGGCTTCGGATACGCAGTATTTT. Amino acids: CASRPDQASDTQYF.